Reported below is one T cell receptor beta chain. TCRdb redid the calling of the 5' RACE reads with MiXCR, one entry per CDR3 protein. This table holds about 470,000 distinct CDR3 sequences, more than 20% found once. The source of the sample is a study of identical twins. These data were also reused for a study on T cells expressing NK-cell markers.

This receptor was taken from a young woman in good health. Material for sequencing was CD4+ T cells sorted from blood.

In DNA, the CDR3 is TGTGCCAGCAGCAAAGCGAAGGGAATGAACACTGAAGCTTTCTTT. The encoded protein is CASSKAKGMNTEAFF. The chain is built from TRBV21-1 and TRBJ1-1. TRBV21-1 is a known pseudogene. The CDR3 extends over 15 amino acids.